The entry that follows covers one TCR beta chain sequence. Its antigen is not identified. This specimen comes from a study of post-analysis software for immune sequencing data. Every TCR beta cDNA library bore unique molecular identifiers. The yield from approximately 1 to 10 million T cells was roughly 500,000 cDNA molecules in total. Via MiXCR, TCRdb re-called the PCR reads, giving one row per CDR3 protein. The sample includes 750,000 to 950,000 distinct CDR3 sequences, roughly 58% seen only once; the top ten take roughly 4.4%. Regarding the study as a whole: TRBV5-6, TRBV5-1 and TRBV20-1 were among 4 or 5 TRBV segments more frequent in patients than controls. Strong co-clustering by F measure linked samples that shared a preparation batch.

Germline V CDR1 and CDR2: MGHDK, SYGVNS. This CDR3 has 16 residues. Trimming took off 1 base at V and 1 base at J, with 8 bases between the two ends. Sequencing was performed on blood. This clonotype was sampled from a girl between 10 and 17 years old with multiple sclerosis. J is TRBJ2-6 and V is TRBV25-1, with a tentative D call TRBD2 (6 bases). DNA for the CDR3: TGTGCCAGCAGTGAATTCGCGGGGTCTGGGGCCAACGTCCTGACTTTC. Translated: CASSEFAGSGANVLTF.